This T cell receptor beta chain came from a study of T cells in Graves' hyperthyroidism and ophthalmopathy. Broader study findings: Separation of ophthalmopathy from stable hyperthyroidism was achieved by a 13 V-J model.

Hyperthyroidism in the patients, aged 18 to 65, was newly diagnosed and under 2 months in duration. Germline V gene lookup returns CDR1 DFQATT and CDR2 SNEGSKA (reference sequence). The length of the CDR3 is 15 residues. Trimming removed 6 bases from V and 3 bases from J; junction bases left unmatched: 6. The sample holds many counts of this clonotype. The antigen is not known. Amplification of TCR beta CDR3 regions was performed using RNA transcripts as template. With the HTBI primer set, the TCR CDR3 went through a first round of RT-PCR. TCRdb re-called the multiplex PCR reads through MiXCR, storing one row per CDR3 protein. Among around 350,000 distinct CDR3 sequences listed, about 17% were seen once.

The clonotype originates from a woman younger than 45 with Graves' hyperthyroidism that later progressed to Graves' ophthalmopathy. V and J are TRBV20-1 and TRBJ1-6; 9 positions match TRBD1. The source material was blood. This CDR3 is CSARDRANYNSPLHF. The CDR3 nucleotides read TGCAGTGCGAGGGACAGGGCGAACTATAATTCACCCCTCCACTTT.